This TCR beta chain was found in a study of PD-L1 blockade in urothelial cancer. The investigators introduced synthetic TCR analog templates into each PCR as spikes. Clones were read by immunoSEQ multiplex PCR, and TCRdb kept only the in-frame ones, dropping some. This sample has about 21,000 clones, with around 91% found just once. The CDR3 covers 16 residues. The germline V gene has CDR1 SGDLS and CDR2 YYNGEE. V shed 2 bases and J shed 0 bases, with 12 bases lying between them. The sample holds a few counts of this clone. The sample consisted of PBMCs, taken around atezolizumab (anti-PD-L1) treatment. The sequence derives from a woman between 55 and 75 years old with urothelial cancer. V and J are TRBV9 and TRBJ2-1; possibly TRBD1 for D (6 bases). The CDR3 coding sequence is TGTGCCAGCAGCGTGGCCCAGGGGAGCTCCTACAATGAGCAGTTCTTC. Its translation is CASSVAQGSSYNEQFF. Looking up the rest from reference TRBV9 and TRBJ2-1 gives the full variable domain: DSGVTQTPKHLITATGQRVTLRCSPRSGDLSVYWYQQSLDQGLQFLIQYYNGEERAKGNILERFSAQQFPDLHSELNLSSLELGDSALYFCASSVAQGSSYNEQFFGPGTRLTVL.